The 28 T cell receptor beta chains below all came from one sample that was sequenced in a study of response to subunit inactivated influenza vaccine (dated by TCRdb to 2017 to 2018). The library was built by means of RT-PCR. These reads were obtained on an Illumina HiSeq 2500. The public sequencing data were trimmed at Q25 with fastp and processed into clonotypes with MiXCR by TCRdb, which kept only in-frame beta chains. When rows share a CDR3 protein, they turn into one entry using the most common DNA and genes. The sample has approximately 700,000 distinct CDR3 sequences on record, about 15% of them singletons. 11% of the sample lies in the top ten. Material: PBMCs from blood, obtained about 12 days after vaccination. Every receptor here comes from a man aged 45-65 years who received an inactivated influenza vaccine. Donor details come from another sample of the same person, matched by shared clones.

The V call is TRBV21-1, the J call TRBJ1-5; the table's D call TRBD1 went unverified against the DNA. TRBV21-1 is annotated as a pseudogene. CDR3 length: 20 amino acids. As DNA, the CDR3 is TGTGCCAGCAGCAAAAATTGGGGGGACAGAGGTATGTCGGCCAATCAGCCCCAGCATTTT. Its protein is CASSKNWGDRGMSANQPQHF.

This clonotype was picked up a small number of times. The V and J genes are TRBV6-2 or TRBV6-3 and TRBJ2-7, with D perhaps being TRBD1 or TRBD2 (5 bases each). This CDR3 has 14 amino acids. Germline V gene lookup returns CDR1 MNHEY and CDR2 SVGEGT. The V and J ends lost 7 bases and 4 bases respectively, with 17 bases between them. CDR3 coding DNA: TGTGCCAGCAACGACTGGGACCGTCCTTACGAGCAGTACTTC. Translated: CASNDWDRPYEQYF.

This clonotype was picked up many times. The chain links TRBV30 to TRBJ2-2; 8 positions agree with TRBD2. CDR1 is GTSNPN and CDR2 is SVGIG in the germline V gene (reference sequence). The V segment lost 2 bases and the J segment 5 bases; nucleotides outside the gene matches: 10. There are 16 residues in the CDR3. The CDR3 loop is CAWSPSLTSETGELFF. CDR3 DNA: TGTGCCTGGAGTCCTTCCCTGACTAGCGAGACCGGGGAGCTGTTTTTT.

This clonotype was seen a few times. The CDR3 region has the DNA TGCAGCGTTGAAGGGACTAGCGGGAGGGTTGGGCAGTTCTTC. Translating gives CSVEGTSGRVGQFF. The chain joins TRBV29-1 to TRBJ2-1; 15 bases agree with TRBD2. Trimming removed 1 base from V and 12 bases from J; junction bases left unmatched: 4. The CDR3 is 14 amino acids. Germline V gives CDR1 SQVTM, CDR2 ANQGSEA.

The V and J genes are TRBV27 and TRBJ2-2; no reliable D call. V was shortened by 7 bases and J by 6 bases, with 18 bases between the two germline ends. The CDR3 is made up of 15 amino acids. The germline gives CDR1 MNHEY, CDR2 SMNVEV (reference sequence). The CDR3 DNA reads as TGTGCCAGCAAGGTCGTTTGGTCCGCCCCCGGGGAGCTGTTTTTT. Its translation: CASKVVWSAPGELFF.

This chain connects TRBV3-1 to TRBJ1-6, with no clear D. The CDR3 loop spans 12 amino acids. The V and J ends lost 1 base and 7 bases respectively, with 2 bases between them. In germline, CDR1 is LGHDT, CDR2 YNNKEL (reference sequence). The CDR3 nucleotides are TGTGCCAGCAGCCAAGTCAATTCACCCCTCCACTTT. Amino acids: CASSQVNSPLHF. The full variable domain, rest sourced from reference TRBV3-1 and TRBJ1-6, is DTAVSQTPKYLVTQMGNDKSIKCEQNLGHDTMYWYKQDSKKFLKIMFSYNNKELIINETVPNRFSPKSPDKAHLNLHINSLELGDSAVYFCASSQVNSPLHFGNGTRLTVT.

This clonotype has a handful of counts. V usage is TRBV19 and J usage is TRBJ2-7, with D unresolved. From germline, CDR1 is LNHDA and CDR2 SQIVND (reference sequence). The V gene lost 3 bases and the J gene lost 0 bases, with 9 bases spanning the gap. The CDR3 is made up of 14 amino acids. The CDR3: CASSMTRSSYEQYF. DNA for the CDR3: TGTGCCAGTAGTATGACCAGGAGCTCCTACGAGCAGTACTTC.

This clonotype was counted only a few times. This chain connects TRBV5-1 to TRBJ2-7; 7 nucleotides align to TRBD1. V lost 0 bases and J lost 4; bases outside the gene matches: 4. The CDR3 totals 14 residues. The V gene's germline CDR1 is SGHRS and CDR2 YFSETQ. DNA for the CDR3: TGCGCCAGCAGCTTGGTGGACAGGCGATACGAGCAGTACTTC. Protein product: CASSLVDRRYEQYF.

This chain uses TRBV15 with TRBJ2-2, with D perhaps assigned TRBD1 or TRBD2 (7 bases each). Trimming took 1 base from V and 6 from J, leaving 12 bases between them. The germline gives CDR1 LNHNV, CDR2 YYDKDF (reference sequence). The CDR3 covers 15 residues. For the CDR3, the DNA is TGTGCCACCAGCAGAGGGCAGGGGGGGCCCGGGGAGCTGTTTTTT. It specifies CATSRGQGGPGELFF.

This clonotype was seen more than once but under ten times. The chain is built from TRBV9 and TRBJ1-2; TRBD1 matches at 7 bases. Germline values: CDR1 SGDLS, CDR2 YYNGEE. This CDR3 has 14 residues. V lost 4 bases, J lost 7 bases, and 10 bases stayed unmatched. The CDR3 sequence: CASSPRGGPLGYTF. Written as DNA, the CDR3 is TGTGCCAGCAGCCCCCGAGGGGGCCCGCTTGGCTACACCTTC.

The rearrangement uses TRBV2 and TRBJ2-7; D perhaps matches TRBD1 (6 bases). Germline lookup yields CDR1 SNHLY and CDR2 FYNNEI. Trimming stripped 3 bases from V and 2 bases from J, with 14 bases between. This CDR3 region has 15 residues. Written as DNA, the CDR3 is TGTGCCAGCAGTGATCAGGGGCACCCAACCTACGAGCAGTACTTC. This translates into CASSDQGHPTYEQYF. Combining the CDR3 with reference TRBV2 and TRBJ2-7 gives the whole variable domain EPEVTQTPSHQVTQMGQEVILRCVPISNHLYFYWYRQILGQKVEFLVSFYNNEISEKSEIFDDQFSVERPDGSNFTLKIRSTKLEDSAMYFCASSDQGHPTYEQYFGPGTRLTVT.

This clonotype appeared a few times. DNA for the CDR3: TGTGCCAGCAATCTACAGGGGCTAAACACCGGGGAGCTGTTTTTT. It codes for CASNLQGLNTGELFF. V usage is TRBV2 and J usage is TRBJ2-2, with 7 bases fitting TRBD1. This CDR3 has 15 residues. Germline values: CDR1 SNHLY, CDR2 FYNNEI. V trimming: 7 bases; J trimming: 2 bases; junction bases outside the gene matches: 7.

This clonotype came up many times. The rearrangement joins TRBV5-5 to TRBJ1-6; weak D call: TRBD1 (6 bases). CDR1 and CDR2 (germline): SGHKS, YYEKEE (reference sequence). This CDR3 comprises 18 residues. Trimming cost V 8 bases and J 6 bases, with 27 bases left between them. In nucleotides, the CDR3 is TGTGCCAGGGACCGCAACGGGGGGGCCTTCCTCCTTAATTCACCCCTCCACTTT. It yields the protein CARDRNGGAFLLNSPLHF. The complete variable domain, with remaining parts taken from reference TRBV5-5 and TRBJ1-6, reads DAGVTQSPTHLIKTRGQQVTLRCSPISGHKSVSWYQQVLGQGPQFIFQYYEKEERGRGNFPDRFSARQFPNYSSELNVNALLLGDSALYLCARDRNGGAFLLNSPLHFGNGTRLTVT.

The chain couples TRBV6-1 to TRBJ1-1; D call uncertain. Germline V CDR1 and CDR2: MNHNS, SASEGT. V was pared by 0 bases and J by 11 bases, with 13 bases between. CDR3 length: 13 residues. The CDR3 DNA sequence: TGTGCCAGCAGTGAAGCCAAGGGAAGAAGTGCTTTCTTT. Protein sequence: CASSEAKGRSAFF.

This clonotype was seen many times. The gene calls are TRBV15 and TRBJ1-2, with D perhaps matching TRBD1 (6 bases). Trimming took off 5 bases at V and 2 bases at J, with 12 bases between the two ends. The CDR3 has 14 amino acids. Germline V gene data show CDR1 as LNHNV and CDR2 as YYDKDF (reference sequence). CDR3 in amino acids: CATSSEGGNYGYTF. The CDR3 DNA sequence: TGTGCCACCAGCTCCGAGGGGGGAAACTATGGCTACACCTTC.

This clonotype was detected ten times or more. The V gene is TRBV27, the J gene TRBJ1-1; D is perhaps TRBD1 (6 bases). Germline assignment: CDR1 MNHEY and CDR2 SMNVEV (reference sequence). The CDR3 length is 13 residues. The V and J ends lost 4 bases and 5 bases respectively, with 11 bases between them. The CDR3 loop is CASSWGAGTEAFF. The DNA for the CDR3 is TGTGCCAGCAGTTGGGGGGCTGGGACTGAAGCTTTCTTT.

The V gene is TRBV27, the J gene TRBJ2-7; 8 positions agree with TRBD1. The J segment lost 0 bases and the V segment lost 5 bases, leaving 6 bases of the junction unmatched. This CDR3 has 15 amino acids. CDR1 and CDR2 from the germline V gene are MNHEY and SMNVEV (reference sequence). CDR3 coding DNA: TGTGCCAGCAGTAGACAGGGGCGGCTCTCCTACGAGCAGTACTTC. Its protein is CASSRQGRLSYEQYF.

The chain links TRBV20-1 to TRBJ2-7; possible D gene TRBD2, 6 bases. In germline, CDR1 is DFQATT, CDR2 SNEGSKA (reference sequence). The CDR3 is 13 amino acids. CDR3 in DNA: TGCAGCAGGGCCGGGACGGGAGTTCACGAGCAGTACTTC. Its protein is CSRAGTGVHEQYF.

This clonotype was seen repeatedly, ten times or more. For the CDR3, the DNA is TGCGCCAGCAGCCCTCATATAGGATCCTACGAGCAGTACTTC. Translation: CASSPHIGSYEQYF. V and J are TRBV5-1 and TRBJ2-7; D not certain. Germline CDR1 reads SGHRS; CDR2 reads YFSETQ. The CDR3 has 14 amino acids. The V end lost 4 bases, the J end lost 1 base, and 12 bases lay between the germline ends.

This rearrangement joins TRBV28 to TRBJ1-2, with D unclear. Germline V lookup: CDR1 MDHEN, CDR2 SYDVKM. This CDR3 spans 13 amino acids. The germline V and J ends were trimmed by 3 bases and 3 bases, with 8 bases remaining between them. For the CDR3, the DNA is TGTGCCAGCAGTTTGGACGGAGACTATGGCTACACCTTC. As protein: CASSLDGDYGYTF.

This sequence joins TRBV14 and TRBJ2-7; D gene unclear. Germline lookup yields CDR1 SGHDN and CDR2 FVKESK. The V end lost 2 bases, the J end lost 2 bases, and 13 bases lay between the germline ends. The length of the CDR3 is 15 residues. The CDR3 DNA reads as TGTGCCAGCAGCCAATATCGTCGGGCTCCCTACGAGCAGTACTTC. Its translation is CASSQYRRAPYEQYF. The entire variable domain, with the rest obtained from reference TRBV14 and TRBJ2-7, is as follows: EAGVTQFPSHSVIEKGQTVTLRCDPISGHDNLYWYRRVMGKEIKFLLHFVKESKQDESGMPNNRFLAERTGGTYSTLKVQPAELEDSGVYFCASSQYRRAPYEQYFGPGTRLTVT.

The chain is built from TRBV24-1 and TRBJ2-1; no reliable D call. With 3 bases removed from V and 7 bases from J, the gap between germline ends came to 15 bases. This CDR3 contains 15 residues. The germline V gene encodes CDR1 KGHDR and CDR2 SFDVKD. This CDR3 reads CATSDVRPPGNEQFF. The CDR3 DNA follows: TGTGCCACCAGTGATGTCAGGCCCCCGGGTAATGAGCAGTTCTTC.

This clonotype appeared a few times. CDR3 bases: TGCGCCAGCAGCCCCGGGACTAGCGACAGTGAGCAGTTCTTC. Amino acids: CASSPGTSDSEQFF. The rearrangement uses TRBV5-1 and TRBJ2-1; 10 positions match TRBD2. Per germline, CDR1 SGHRS and CDR2 YFSETQ. The J segment lost 9 bases and the V segment lost 4 bases, leaving 7 bases of the junction unmatched. There are 14 residues in the CDR3.

The chain employs TRBV5-6 and TRBJ1-5; D call uncertain. The CDR3 extends over 16 amino acids. The germline V gene encodes CDR1 SGHDT and CDR2 YYEEEE. V lost 0 bases to trimming and J lost 1 base, with 11 bases between them. This CDR3 is CASSLGLRQSNQPQHF. Written as DNA, the CDR3 is TGTGCCAGCAGCTTGGGATTGCGACAAAGCAATCAGCCCCAGCATTTT. The complete variable domain, with remaining parts taken from reference TRBV5-6 and TRBJ1-5, reads DAGVTQSPTHLIKTRGQQVTLRCSPKSGHDTVSWYQQALGQGPQFIFQYYEEEERQRGNFPDRFSGHQFPNYSSELNVNALLLGDSALYLCASSLGLRQSNQPQHFGDGTRLSIL.

This clonotype was counted ten times or more. V is TRBV12-3 or TRBV12-4 and J is TRBJ1-1, with a possible D match to TRBD1 (5 bases). The CDR3 length is 15 residues. Trimming took 6 bases from V and 5 from J, leaving 19 bases between them. The CDR3 DNA follows: TGTGCCAGCAGCCCACGTCAGGGCGGTGGGACTGAAGCTTTCTTT. Translation gives CASSPRQGGGTEAFF.

CDR3 region: CASKGQGNTEAFF. CDR3 coding DNA: TGTGCCAGCAAGGGACAGGGGAACACTGAAGCTTTCTTT. The chain recombines TRBV6-1 with TRBJ1-1; 9 bases map to TRBD1. Germline V gives CDR1 MNHNS, CDR2 SASEGT. The CDR3 is made up of 13 amino acids. V trimming: 7 bases; J trimming: 1 base; junction bases outside the gene matches: 1.

The chain links TRBV4-3 to TRBJ2-1; D is perhaps TRBD1 or TRBD2 (6 bases each). Germline V CDR1 and CDR2: LGHNA, YSLEER. Trimming cost V 4 bases and J 0 bases, with 16 bases left between them. The length of the CDR3 is 17 residues. This CDR3 reads CASSPGAGLSSYNEQFF. The DNA for the CDR3 is TGCGCCAGCAGCCCAGGGGCGGGGTTGAGCTCCTACAATGAGCAGTTCTTC.

V usage is TRBV3-1 and J usage is TRBJ2-2, with 10 positions matching TRBD1. After removal of 5 bases from V and 2 bases from J, the junction contained 17 bases not matched to a gene. CDR1 and CDR2 (germline): LGHDT, YNNKEL (reference sequence). The CDR3 contains 20 residues. CDR3 region: CASSRARNPGQGRNTGELFF. As DNA, the CDR3 is TGTGCCAGCAGCAGAGCCCGAAACCCGGGACAGGGGAGAAACACCGGGGAGCTGTTTTTT.